The text below deals with one T cell receptor (beta chain). Its antigen is not identified. This CDR3 has 13 residues. Germline V gene sequence: CDR1 MNHEY, CDR2 SVGAGI. The V segment lost 10 bases and the J segment 4 bases; nucleotides outside the gene matches: 4. This entry comes from a study of cytomegalovirus exposure and HLA in healthy donors. Findings and limits, study-wide: As confirmed in vitro, a few CMV-associated chains were specific for CMV antigens.

PCR amplification relied on 60 Vbeta primers (plus 13 Jbeta primers). Method: immunoSEQ multiplex PCR; TCRdb's copy keeps in-frame clones and lacks some. The data show approximately 97,000 clones, around 81% seen once. Sequenced material: PBMCs. This clonotype was sampled from a woman in her seventies in good health and CMV-seropositive. This chain uses TRBV6-5 with TRBJ1-3; 10 bases align to TRBD1. CDR3 in DNA: TGTGCCACCGGGACAGGGGCAGGAAACACCATATATTTT. Residues: CATGTGAGNTIYF.